This is a list of T cell receptor beta chains from one sample in a study of radiotherapy plus CTLA-4 blockade in lung cancer. TCRdb's table, derived via immunoSEQ multiplex PCR, lists solely in-frame clones and lacks some. Of about 85,000 clones listed, around 87% were seen once; the top ten hold 2% to 2.5%. The sequencing used peripheral blood, collected from a patient treated with radiotherapy plus ipilimumab. These receptors all come from a human donor with non-small cell lung cancer who had a partial response to radiotherapy plus ipilimumab. Each CDR3 is given with its conserved first and last residue. A D gene is named only where the DNA matches it firmly. Clone size appears in some rows only: once, few, many, or a class for an expanded clone.

clone_size	v_call	d_call	j_call	cdr3_nt	cdr3_aa
-	TRBV7-8	-	TRBJ1-2	TGTGCCAGCAGCTTAGGCAGGATAAACTATGGCTACACCTTC	CASSLGRINYGYTF
-	TRBV7-2	-	TRBJ2-7	TGTGCCAGCAGCTTAGTTCCGGACGCAAGGGGGTACGAGCAGTACTTC	CASSLVPDARGYEQYF
-	TRBV6-1	-	TRBJ1-2	TGTGCCAGCAGTGAATTACAGGGTTCCCTCGGCTACACCTTC	CASSELQGSLGYTF
-	TRBV6-5	-	TRBJ1-1	TGTGCCAGCAGTTACCGGGGGTTGAACACTGAAGCTTTCTTT	CASSYRGLNTEAFF
-	TRBV5-5	TRBD1	TRBJ2-2	TGTGCCAGCAGCGGTTTACAGGGGTGGGACCCCGGGGAGCTGTTTTTT	CASSGLQGWDPGELFF
-	TRBV30	TRBD1	TRBJ1-2	TGTGCCTGGGACTTGTCGACAGGGAGCTATGGCTACACCTTC	CAWDLSTGSYGYTF
-	TRBV9	-	TRBJ1-3	TGTGCCAGCAGCGTAGGGAGTCGACTGTCCTCTGGAAACACCATATATTTT	CASSVGSRLSSGNTIYF
-	TRBV27	-	TRBJ1-5	TGTGCCAGCAGGAAGCGACAGAATAGCAATCAGCCCCAGCATTTT	CASRKRQNSNQPQHF
-	TRBV30	-	TRBJ1-1	TGTGCCTGGAGTGTAGGTAGGAGGACTGAAGCTTTCTTT	CAWSVGRRTEAFF
-	TRBV18	-	TRBJ1-1	TGTGCCAGCTCACTATCCAGGGATGAAGCTTTCTTT	CASSLSRDEAFF
-	TRBV2	-	TRBJ2-7	TGTGCCAGCAGGACATTCAGCGGATTTGAGCAGTACTTC	CASRTFSGFEQYF
-	TRBV27	-	TRBJ1-5	TGTGCCAGCAGTATGCAGGAGGGTAGCAATCAGCCCCAGCATTTT	CASSMQEGSNQPQHF
-	TRBV19	TRBD1	TRBJ1-5	TGTGCCAGTAGTATACCAAGTAAAGACAGGGGCAATCAGCCCCAGCATTTT	CASSIPSKDRGNQPQHF
-	TRBV6-5	-	TRBJ2-1	TGTGCCAGCAGGGTCCCCGGGGGTGCTGAGCAGTTCTTC	CASRVPGGAEQFF
-	TRBV5-1	-	TRBJ1-4	TGCGCCAGCAGCACCGACGGGCAGGGTAGGAAAAAACTGTTTTTT	CASSTDGQGRKKLFF
-	TRBV6-4	TRBD2	TRBJ2-3	TGTGCCAGCAGTGACGGTGGCGGGAGCGCAGATACGCAGTATTTT	CASSDGGGSADTQYF
-	TRBV5-6	TRBD2	TRBJ2-1	TGTGCCAGCAGCTTGTTAATGGGACTAGCGGTGATCAATGAGCAGTTCTTC	CASSLLMGLAVINEQFF
-	TRBV28	TRBD2	TRBJ2-5	TGTGCCAGCACCTTATGGGGGGGGACCCAGTACTTC	CASTLWGGTQYF
few	TRBV10-3	TRBD1	TRBJ1-5	TGTGCCATCAGCCAGGACAGGGTGGGTAGCAATCAGCCCCAGCATTTT	CAISQDRVGSNQPQHF
-	TRBV10-3	TRBD1	TRBJ2-3	TGTGCCTGCCGGACAGGGCTTTACTCTAGCACAGATACGCAGTATTTT	CACRTGLYSSTDTQYF
-	TRBV10-3	-	TRBJ2-2	TGTGCCATCAGTGTCGGTAACACCGGGGAGCTGTTTTTT	CAISVGNTGELFF
-	TRBV7-3	TRBD2	TRBJ2-2	TGTGCCAGCAGCCCCTCTGGGGCGGGAGCAGCCGGGGAGCTGTTTTTT	CASSPSGAGAAGELFF
-	TRBV11-2	TRBD1	TRBJ1-4	TGTGCCAGCAGCCTCCAGGGGGGCATATCTAATGAAAAACTGTTTTTT	CASSLQGGISNEKLFF
-	TRBV27	TRBD1	TRBJ1-4	TGTGCCACCAGACCCAGACAGGGGTCGGTAACTAATGAAAAACTGTTTTTT	CATRPRQGSVTNEKLFF
-	TRBV7-4	TRBD2	TRBJ2-7	TGTGCCAGCAGCCAAAGACTAGCGTTTAGCTCCTACGAGCAGTACTTC	CASSQRLAFSSYEQYF
-	TRBV9	-	TRBJ2-3	TGTGCCAGCAGCGTAGTGAATAGTTTCTCGGCGCAGTATTTT	CASSVVNSFSAQYF
-	TRBV19	TRBD2	TRBJ2-7	TGTGCCAGTAGTTCGTCTAGCGGGAATTTCGACGAGCAGTACTTC	CASSSSSGNFDEQYF
-	TRBV28	-	TRBJ1-2	TGTGCCAGCAGTTTAACAGGGCTCTATGGCTACACCTTC	CASSLTGLYGYTF
-	TRBV9	-	TRBJ2-2	TGTGCCAGCAGCGATACAGGGTACACCGGGGAGCTGTTTTTT	CASSDTGYTGELFF
-	TRBV19	TRBD1	TRBJ1-5	TGTGCCAGTAGTGACACGGGACAGGGGAGCAATCAGCCCCAGCATTTT	CASSDTGQGSNQPQHF
-	TRBV6-4	-	TRBJ2-3	TGTGCCAGCAGTAGCGGGAGCACAGATACGCAGTATTTT	CASSSGSTDTQYF
-	TRBV4-3	-	TRBJ1-1	TGCGCCAGCAGCCAAGTGTTCCAGGGGAACACTGAAGCTTTCTTT	CASSQVFQGNTEAFF
-	TRBV28	-	TRBJ1-4	TGTGCCAGCAGTTTCCCTGGCGGGAATGAAAAACTGTTTTTT	CASSFPGGNEKLFF
once	TRBV4-1	TRBD1	TRBJ1-5	TGCGCCAGCAGCCTGCTCTGGACAGGGCACAATCAGCCCCAGCATTTT	CASSLLWTGHNQPQHF
-	TRBV4-3	-	TRBJ2-3	TGCGCCAGCAGCCAAGGTCCAGAAGCAGATACGCAGTATTTT	CASSQGPEADTQYF
-	TRBV19	TRBD1	TRBJ1-5	TGTGCCAGCAGGGACAGGGAAGATCAGCCCCAGCATTTT	CASRDREDQPQHF
-	TRBV7-2	TRBD2	TRBJ2-7	TGTGCCAGCAGCTTAGGACTAGCGGGAGCGTGGGAGCAGTACTTC	CASSLGLAGAWEQYF
-	TRBV28	TRBD2	TRBJ2-1	TGTGCCAGCAGCACGGGGACTAGCGTCTACAATGAGCAGTTCTTC	CASSTGTSVYNEQFF
-	TRBV4-1	TRBD1	TRBJ2-1	TGCGCCAGCAGCCATCCTCCCCTCAACCCCTCCGGGACAGTCTACAATGAGCAGTTCTTC	CASSHPPLNPSGTVYNEQFF
-	TRBV7-6	-	TRBJ2-2	TGTGCCAGCAGCTTAGATCAGGTCCCCACCGGGGAGCTGTTTTTT	CASSLDQVPTGELFF
-	TRBV7-6	-	TRBJ2-2	TGTGCCAGCAGCTTAGTCGGGACTCGAAACACCGGGGAGCTGTTTTTT	CASSLVGTRNTGELFF
-	TRBV10-3	TRBD1	TRBJ2-1	TGTGCCATCCGGGGCCGGGACAGGGAAAATGAGCAGTTCTTC	CAIRGRDRENEQFF
-	TRBV18	-	TRBJ2-3	TGTGCCAGCTCACCACCGTTCGGGGTGACAGATACGCAGTATTTT	CASSPPFGVTDTQYF
-	TRBV5-5	TRBD1	TRBJ1-1	TGTGCCAGCAGCCTAACAGGGGACTCTGAAGCTTTCTTT	CASSLTGDSEAFF
-	TRBV11-1	-	TRBJ2-5	TGTGCCAGCAGCTTCGACCCGGGTTCGGAAGAGACCCAGTACTTC	CASSFDPGSEETQYF
-	TRBV19	TRBD1	TRBJ1-2	TGTGCCAGTAGTAGGGGACAGGGAAACTATGGCTACACCTTC	CASSRGQGNYGYTF
-	TRBV11-1	TRBD2	TRBJ2-1	TGTGCCAGCAGCCCTAGACTAGCGGGAGCCAATGAGCAGTTCTTC	CASSPRLAGANEQFF
-	TRBV5-1	-	TRBJ1-1	TGCGCCAGCAGCTTAAGGGGTATCACTGAAGCTTTCTTT	CASSLRGITEAFF
-	TRBV15	-	TRBJ2-3	TGTGCCACCAGCACGAAACTAGCAACAGATACGCAGTATTTT	CATSTKLATDTQYF
-	TRBV6-5	TRBD2	TRBJ2-1	TGTGCCAGCAGTTACTCGGTAGCGGGAGGTTACAATGAGCAGTTCTTC	CASSYSVAGGYNEQFF
-	TRBV2	TRBD1	TRBJ2-5	TGTGCCAGCAGTCACCCGGGACAGAGCCAAGAGACCCAGTACTTC	CASSHPGQSQETQYF
few	TRBV6-5	TRBD1	TRBJ1-2	TGTGCCAGCCGGGACAGCTATGGCTACACCTTC	CASRDSYGYTF
-	TRBV29-1	TRBD1	TRBJ2-3	TGCAGCGTTGAGAGAAGAGACAGGGCCACAGATACGCAGTATTTT	CSVERRDRATDTQYF
-	TRBV4-1	-	TRBJ2-1	TGCGCCAGCAGCCAAGGGGGACTTTCCAGCTCCTACAATGAGCAGTTCTTC	CASSQGGLSSSYNEQFF
-	TRBV5-4	TRBD1	TRBJ2-1	TGTGCCAGCAGCTTAAGGACAGGGGGATCCTACAATGAGCAGTTCTTC	CASSLRTGGSYNEQFF